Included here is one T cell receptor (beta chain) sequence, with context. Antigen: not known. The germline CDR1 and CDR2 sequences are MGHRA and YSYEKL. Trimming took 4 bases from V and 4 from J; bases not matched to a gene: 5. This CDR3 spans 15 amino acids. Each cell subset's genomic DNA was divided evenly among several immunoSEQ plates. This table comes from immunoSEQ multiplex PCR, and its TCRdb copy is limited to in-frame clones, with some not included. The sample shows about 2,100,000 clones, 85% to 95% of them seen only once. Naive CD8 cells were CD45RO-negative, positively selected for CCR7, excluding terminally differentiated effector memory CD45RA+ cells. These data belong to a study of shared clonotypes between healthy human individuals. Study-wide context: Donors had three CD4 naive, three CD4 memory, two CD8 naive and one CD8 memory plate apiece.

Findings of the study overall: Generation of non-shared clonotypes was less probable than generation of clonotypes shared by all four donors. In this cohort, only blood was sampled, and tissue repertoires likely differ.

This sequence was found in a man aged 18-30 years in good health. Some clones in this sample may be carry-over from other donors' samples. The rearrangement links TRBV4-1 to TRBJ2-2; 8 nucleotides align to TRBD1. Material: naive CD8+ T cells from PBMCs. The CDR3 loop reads CASSLYDRGTGELFF. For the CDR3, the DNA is TGCGCCAGCAGCCTATATGACAGGGGCACCGGGGAGCTGTTTTTT.